This TCR beta chain stems from a study of shared clonotypes between healthy human individuals (TCRdb year 2020). A note on the overall study: The cohort comprised a couple of women and a few men aged 18 to 49 years. For each donor, CD4 naive and CD4 memory were each run on three plates, CD8 naive on two plates, and CD8 memory on one plate. To estimate repertoire size and how much clonotypes are shared between individuals, the study performed deep sequencing of blood TCR repertoires from roughly five healthy adults. Different laboratories and diverse techniques were used to prepare libraries and sequence TCR repertoires, to increase sequencing depth and limit assay-specific biases. Between about 0.85 and 10 billion PBMCs per donor were obtained by leukapheresis. Results and caveats for the whole study, not just this receptor: Clonotypes shared by all four sorted-subset donors showed higher generation probabilities than non-shared clonotypes. Larger estimated clonotype richness was generally found for naive subsets than for memory subsets. Sampling was limited to blood, and TCR repertoires in tissue likely differ from TCR repertoires in blood. Incomplete sequencing was indicated by rarefaction of sorted-subset datasets, despite the large sequencing depth. Based on pairwise subsampling, the degree of clonotype sharing among donors was expected to be affected by sequencing depth. Roughly 5.2% of naive CD4, 3.5% of naive CD8, approximately 2% of memory CD4, and approximately 0.39% of memory CD8 clonotypes were shared across several donors. Because the study included only a small number of donors, the genetic and exposure-history diversity represented was limited.

Including the terminal cysteine and phenylalanine, the CDR3 comprises 15 residues. Of all the DNA, just the CDR3 is kept, 45 bases in frame from base 1. Germline trimming: 4 bases from V, 7 bases from J; junction bases outside gene matches: 8. The germline V gene specifies MDHEN as CDR1 and SYDVKM as CDR2. This clone was seen a few times. This receptor's antigen is unknown. Base qualities are missing; no much larger clone stands one base away. The donors were healthy, HIV-negative adults who had no recently reported acute infections or vaccinations. Every donor was a Caucasian adult living in Nashville, Tennessee, USA. CD4+ T cells were enriched through magnetic negative selection, after which naive cells were positively selected on CD45RA and the remaining negative fraction served as the memory subset. Blood was collected by leukapheresis, and PBMCs were isolated by Ficoll-Histopaque density gradient centrifugation and then cryopreserved in liquid nitrogen vapor phase. Analytical flow cytometry was used to check the purity and quantity of every magnetically sorted T cell population. Each sorted fraction had its genomic DNA isolated and then quantified by UV absorbance on a Nanodrop 2000c.

Using the deep immunoSEQ assay, TCR CDR3 regions were amplified from genomic DNA by multiplex PCR. For each cell subset, the extracted genomic DNA was distributed evenly across all wells of several immunoSEQ 96-well plates, and each plate served as one replicate. For sorted subsets, 150 to 250 ng of genomic DNA, equivalent to around 30,000 T cell genomes, went into each replicate PCR. Purified libraries were measured with a Qubit 3.0 fluorometer, size-checked on a Bioanalyzer 2100, and measured again with the KAPA Library Quantification kit. Each immunoSEQ 96-well plate was sequenced on its own single-read 150-cycle Illumina NextSeq 550 flow cell. On the study's bioinformatics: The immunoSEQ output contained only junctional sequences without quality scores, so filtering could not match that applied to full-length reads. To assign V/J genes and CDR3, sequences were annotated against IMGT germline references using PyIR, a Python wrapper for IgBLAST v1.9. Reads were removed for weak V/J assignments (E-value above 1e-6), missing CDR3, stop codons, out-of-frame junctions, or ambiguous translated residues. A V3J clonotype was defined by an identical inferred V gene, J gene, and CDR3 amino acid sequence. To compute the percentage overlap between repertoires, the number of shared unique clonotypes was divided by the size of the smaller repertoire. Three approaches were used to assess repertoire richness: RTK rarefaction, the Chao1 estimator, and Recon v2.1 estimates of unobserved clonotypes. Generation probabilities for all TCRbeta clonotypes obtained by the gDNA method from four donors were computed using OLGA. TCRdb obtained this table from immuneACCESS and retained in-frame rearrangements with V and J assigned. These tables miss some clones; where compared with another copy, unresolved V genes account for less than half of the shortfall, and the remainder is unexplained. For V, J and clone size, that table is used; D and trimming come from the DNA. The sample includes approximately 2.5 million clones, with 90% to 95% observed a single time. The top ten clones comprise 0.11% to 0.15% of the sample.

Sequenced material: naive CD4+ T cells sorted from blood. The cell subset or site label, read with the paper, signifies: CD45RA+ positively selected. This clonotype was sampled from a man in his late teens or twenties in good health. The V gene is TRBV28 and the J gene is TRBJ2-7, with 12 central nucleotides matching TRBD1. The nucleotides read TGTGCCAGCAGTTCGCCGGGACAGGGGGCGTTTGAGCAGTACTTC. Translation gives CASSSPGQGAFEQYF.